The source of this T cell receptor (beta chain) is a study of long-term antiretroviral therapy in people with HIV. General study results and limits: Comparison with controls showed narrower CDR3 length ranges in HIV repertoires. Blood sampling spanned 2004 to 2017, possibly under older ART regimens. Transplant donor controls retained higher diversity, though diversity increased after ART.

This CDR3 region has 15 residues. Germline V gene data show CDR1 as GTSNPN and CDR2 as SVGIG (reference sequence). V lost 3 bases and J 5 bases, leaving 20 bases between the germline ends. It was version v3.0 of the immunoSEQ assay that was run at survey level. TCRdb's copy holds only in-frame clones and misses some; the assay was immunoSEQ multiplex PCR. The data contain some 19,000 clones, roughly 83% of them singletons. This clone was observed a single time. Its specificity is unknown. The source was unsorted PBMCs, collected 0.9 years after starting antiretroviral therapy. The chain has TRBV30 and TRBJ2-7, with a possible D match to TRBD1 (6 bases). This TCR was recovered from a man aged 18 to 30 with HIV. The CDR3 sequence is CAWRAGRGGFDEQYF. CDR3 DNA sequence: TGTGCCTGGAGGGCGGGCAGGGGCGGCTTCGACGAGCAGTACTTC.